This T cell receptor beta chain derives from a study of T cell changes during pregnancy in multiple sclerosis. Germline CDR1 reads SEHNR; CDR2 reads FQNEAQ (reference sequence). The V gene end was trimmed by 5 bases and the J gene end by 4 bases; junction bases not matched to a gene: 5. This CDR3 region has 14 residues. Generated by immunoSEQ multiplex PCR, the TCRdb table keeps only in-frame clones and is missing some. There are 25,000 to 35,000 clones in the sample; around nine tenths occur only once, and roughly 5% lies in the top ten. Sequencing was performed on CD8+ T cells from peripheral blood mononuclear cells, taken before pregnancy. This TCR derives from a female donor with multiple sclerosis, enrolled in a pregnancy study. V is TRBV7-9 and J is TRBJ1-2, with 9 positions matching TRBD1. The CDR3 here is CASSHRDRVYGYTF. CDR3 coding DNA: TGTGCCAGCAGCCACAGGGACAGGGTCTATGGCTACACCTTC. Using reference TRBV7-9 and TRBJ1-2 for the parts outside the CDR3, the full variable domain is DTGVSQNPRHKITKRGQNVTFRCDPISEHNRLYWYRQTLGQGPEFLTYFQNEAQLEKSRLLSDRFSAERPKGSFSTLEIQRTEQGDSAMYLCASSHRDRVYGYTFGSGTRLTVV.